This TCR beta chain came from a study of blood T cell repertoires in COVID-19. The V gene's germline CDR1 is MNHEY and CDR2 SVGAGI. V was clipped by 7 bases and J by 5 bases; unmatched bases: 5. The CDR3 spans 13 residues. In the source study's methods: By means of reference gene primer amplification, nucleated cell counts were estimated. Using immunoSEQ multiplex PCR, the repertoire was profiled, and TCRdb retains in-frame clones only, with some absent. V and J calls plus clone size are reproduced from that table; the DNA served to infer D and trimming. This table has 110,000 or so clones, around nine tenths appearing once.

The sequencing input was peripheral blood. The source is a human donor with acute or convalescent COVID-19. The donor label of this sample is uncertain. The gene calls are TRBV6-5 and TRBJ2-1; 7 nucleotides match TRBD2. In DNA form, the CDR3 reads TGTGCCAGCACCTCTAGCGGCGACAATGAGCAGTTCTTC. Its protein product is CASTSSGDNEQFF.